These 29 T cell receptor beta chains came from one sample sequenced in a study of T cell responses to AZD1222 COVID-19 vaccine. Profiled with immunoSEQ multiplex PCR; TCRdb holds only in-frame clones, not every one. The table has more than 80,000 clones, under 95% seen once. The starting material was peripheral blood, obtained on day 0 of AZD1222 vaccination. These TCRs come from an adult in good health.

V is TRBV10-3 and J is TRBJ1-2, with D unclear. Deletions cut 0 bases from V and 2 bases from J, with 10 bases between. Germline CDR1 and CDR2: ENHRY and SYGVKD. The CDR3 has 15 residues. CDR3 sequence: CAISESTGSNYGYTF. The CDR3 DNA reads TGTGCCATCAGTGAGTCGACGGGCAGCAACTATGGCTACACCTTC.

V and J are TRBV18 and TRBJ2-2; D uncertain. This CDR3 is built from 14 residues. Per germline, CDR1 KGHSH and CDR2 LQKENI. V was shortened by 4 bases and J by 6 bases, with 12 bases between the two germline ends. The CDR3 nucleotides are TGTGCCAGCTCACTTGCGACGGTCCCCGGGGAGCTGTTTTTT. Residues: CASSLATVPGELFF. Full variable domain (rest looked up from reference TRBV18 and TRBJ2-2): NAGVMQNPRHLVRRRGQEARLRCSPMKGHSHVYWYRQLPEEGLKFMVYLQKENIIDESGMPKERFSAEFPKEGPSILRIQQVVRGDSAAYFCASSLATVPGELFFGEGSRLTVL.

This clone was counted only a few times. V is TRBV23-1 and J is TRBJ1-1, with D possibly matching TRBD1 (5 bases). TRBV23-1 is given ORF status, its function remaining uncertain. The CDR3 consists of 16 residues. With 5 bases removed from V and 4 bases from J, the gap between germline ends came to 20 bases. CDR3 DNA: TGCGCCAGCAGTTTAGCGTTTGGGGGGACCATCACTGAAGCTTTCTTT. As protein: CASSLAFGGTITEAFF.

This chain links TRBV6-2 or TRBV6-3 with TRBJ1-1; TRBD1 matches at 7 bases. The germline gives CDR1 MNHEY, CDR2 SVGEGT. The CDR3 is 16 residues long. With 2 bases clipped from V and 0 bases from J, the junction kept 6 bases outside the gene matches. The CDR3 sequence is CASSYITGAVNTEAFF. The CDR3 DNA is TGTGCCAGCAGTTACATCACAGGGGCGGTGAACACTGAAGCTTTCTTT.

The table lists this clone with a few counts. The V call is TRBV7-9, the J call TRBJ1-2; D gene unclear. The V end was cut by 1 base, the J end by 6 bases, with 6 bases between. The CDR3 is 12 residues long. Germline V lookup: CDR1 SEHNR, CDR2 FQNEAQ (reference sequence). The CDR3 bases are TGTGCCAGCAGCTTAGGGAGGGATGGCTACACCTTC. Residues: CASSLGRDGYTF. The whole variable domain, filled in from reference TRBV7-9 and TRBJ1-2, reads DTGVSQNPRHKITKRGQNVTFRCDPISEHNRLYWYRQTLGQGPEFLTYFQNEAQLEKSRLLSDRFSAERPKGSFSTLEIQRTEQGDSAMYLCASSLGRDGYTFGSGTRLTVV.

The rearrangement joins TRBV27 to TRBJ2-7; 8 positions match TRBD1. This CDR3 spans 16 amino acids. Trimming at V came to 1 base and at J to 4 bases, leaving 9 bases not matched to a gene. The germline gives CDR1 MNHEY, CDR2 SMNVEV (reference sequence). The CDR3 DNA follows: TGTGCCAGCAGTTTATTCGCGGGACAGGCAGAATACGAGCAGTACTTC. It encodes CASSLFAGQAEYEQYF.

The chain is built from TRBV6-5 and TRBJ1-4, with TRBD1 matching 7 bases. V shed 10 bases, J shed 7 bases, and the junction held 12 bases outside the gene matches. Germline-derived CDR1 and CDR2 are MNHEY and SVGAGI. This CDR3 is 14 amino acids long. Here the CDR3 reads CATSPGGSVEKLFF. CDR3 sequence (DNA): TGTGCCACCTCACCAGGGGGGTCGGTTGAAAAACTGTTTTTT.

The chain uses TRBV6-2 or TRBV6-3 and TRBJ2-1, with 12 bases matching TRBD2. Germline V gives CDR1 MNHEY, CDR2 SVGEGT. The V segment lost 1 base and the J segment 0 bases; nucleotides outside the gene matches: 10. The CDR3 runs to 20 residues. The chain's CDR3 is CASSYWFWTSGMSSYNEQFF. The CDR3 DNA sequence: TGTGCCAGCAGTTACTGGTTCTGGACTAGCGGGATGAGCTCCTACAATGAGCAGTTCTTC.

In DNA, the CDR3 is TGTGCCAGTAGTCTCTACAGGGGCGACACTGAAGCTTTCTTT. Its translation: CASSLYRGDTEAFF. V and J are TRBV19 and TRBJ1-1, with 7 bases identical to TRBD1. V lost 5 bases, J lost 3 bases, and 6 bases stayed unmatched. Looked up from germline, CDR1 is LNHDA and CDR2 is SQIVND (reference sequence). The length of the CDR3 is 14 residues.

The rearrangement uses TRBV5-4 and TRBJ2-4; D ambiguous. The V and J ends lost 5 bases and 1 base respectively, with 10 bases between them. The germline CDR1 and CDR2 sequences are SGHNT and YYREEE (reference sequence). There are 14 residues in the CDR3. CDR3 region: CASRPDNAKNIQYF. The DNA for the CDR3 is TGTGCCAGCAGGCCCGATAACGCCAAAAACATTCAGTACTTC.

This chain uses TRBV7-8 with TRBJ2-3; perhaps TRBD2 as D (6 bases). Deletions cut 4 bases from V and 5 bases from J, with 25 bases between. CDR3 length equals 18 residues. Germline V CDR1 and CDR2: SGHVS, FQNEAQ. As DNA, the CDR3 is TGTGCCAGCAGCTCAAATAGGCCGGGACTCGGCACAAAAGATACGCAGTATTTT. It translates to CASSSNRPGLGTKDTQYF.

The V and J genes are TRBV2 and TRBJ1-5; 10 bases line up with TRBD1. The junction had 12 bases not matched to a gene; V was cut back by 4 bases and J by 0 bases. The CDR3 length is 19 residues. Germline V gene data show CDR1 as SNHLY and CDR2 as FYNNEI. CDR3 DNA: TGTGCCAGCAGTGGGGACAGGGGCCGCTCGGGGTATAGCAATCAGCCCCAGCATTTT. Translation gives CASSGDRGRSGYSNQPQHF.

This clone showed up just a few times. This chain uses TRBV25-1 with TRBJ2-3; TRBD2 matches 7 bases. Germline V gene sequence: CDR1 MGHDK, CDR2 SYGVNS. This CDR3 comprises 16 residues. The J segment lost 0 bases and the V segment lost 3 bases, leaving 6 bases of the junction unmatched. The CDR3 DNA follows: TGTGCCAGCAGTGAGCGGCGGGGGTATAGCACAGATACGCAGTATTTT. Its protein product is CASSERRGYSTDTQYF.

This chain joins TRBV4-1 and TRBJ2-7; D is ambiguous. Per germline, CDR1 MGHRA and CDR2 YSYEKL. This CDR3 is 14 amino acids long. V lost 1 base to trimming and J lost 6 bases, with 13 bases between them. CDR3 sequence reads: CASSQGLGHLEQYF. In DNA form, the CDR3 reads TGCGCCAGCAGCCAAGGTTTGGGTCATCTCGAGCAGTACTTC.

CDR3 sequence reads: CASRRWGQSMNTEAFF. The CDR3 nucleotides are TGTGCCAGTAGGCGTTGGGGGCAATCTATGAACACTGAAGCTTTCTTT. The V and J genes are TRBV19 and TRBJ1-1; D perhaps matches TRBD1 (6 bases). Per the germline V gene, CDR1 is LNHDA and CDR2 is SQIVND (reference sequence). Between the trimmed V and J ends, which lost 6 bases and 0 bases, there was a span of 17 bases. This CDR3 spans 16 amino acids.

This chain uses TRBV6-2 or TRBV6-3 with TRBJ1-2; a possible D gene is TRBD1 (6 bases). The germline V gene has CDR1 MNHEY and CDR2 SVGEGT. Trimming cost V 6 bases and J 2 bases, with 10 bases left between them. The CDR3 length is 13 residues. This CDR3 is CASSPQGNYGYTF. In DNA, the CDR3 is TGTGCCAGCAGCCCCCAGGGGAACTATGGCTACACCTTC.

This rearrangement joins TRBV6-2 or TRBV6-3 to TRBJ2-5; D might be TRBD2 (6 bases). The CDR3 is 14 amino acids. Trimming pared 6 bases from V and 2 bases from J, leaving 13 bases between. CDR1 and CDR2 from the germline V gene are MNHEY and SVGEGT. The CDR3 is CASSIAGTQETQYF. The CDR3, as DNA: TGTGCCAGCAGCATAGCCGGGACTCAAGAGACCCAGTACTTC.

With regard to this clone: Other DNA sequences in this specimen translate into the identical CDR3. This chain links TRBV6-2 or TRBV6-3 with TRBJ2-2; D gene unclear. Trimming cost V 5 bases and J 4 bases, with 5 bases left between them. Germline assignment: CDR1 MNHEY and CDR2 SVGEGT. CDR3 length equals 12 residues. CDR3 amino acids: CASSLGTGELFF. For the CDR3, the DNA is TGTGCCAGCAGTCTCGGCACCGGGGAGCTGTTTTTT.

The chain links TRBV5-1 to TRBJ2-7; 7 bases fit TRBD1. V lost 6 bases and J lost 3; bases outside the gene matches: 12. Germline V gives CDR1 SGHRS, CDR2 YFSETQ. The CDR3 has 15 residues. The CDR3 nucleotides read TGCGCCAGCAAAACAGTAGAACAGGGGATCTACGAGCAGTACTTC. It translates to CASKTVEQGIYEQYF.

V gene TRBV11-2 combines with J gene TRBJ1-1; D gene uncertain. The CDR3 has 12 residues. Deletions cut 4 bases from V and 11 bases from J, with 14 bases between. Germline values: CDR1 SGHAT, CDR2 FQNNGV. This chain's CDR3 is CASSSVWADAFF. In DNA form, the CDR3 reads TGTGCCAGCAGCTCCGTATGGGCGGACGCTTTCTTT.

J is TRBJ1-1 and V is TRBV11-3, with D perhaps matching TRBD1 (5 bases). CDR3 length: 15 amino acids. V was cut by 5 bases and J by 4 bases, with 17 bases left in between. Germline V gives CDR1 SGHNT, CDR2 YENEEA. Here the CDR3 reads CASSTDAGSSTEAFF. CDR3 bases: TGTGCCAGCAGCACCGACGCAGGGAGTAGCACTGAAGCTTTCTTT. The complete variable domain, with remaining parts taken from reference TRBV11-3 and TRBJ1-1, reads EAGVVQSPRYKIIEKKQPVAFWCNPISGHNTLYWYLQNLGQGPELLIRYENEEAVDDSQLPKDRFSAERLKGVDSTLKIQPAELGDSAVYLCASSTDAGSSTEAFFGQGTRLTVV.

This clone was recorded only once. The chain recombines TRBV7-3 with TRBJ1-2, with 10 bases matching TRBD1. The germline gives CDR1 SGHTA, CDR2 FQGTGA. V was pared by 6 bases and J by 1 base, with 8 bases of the junction left unmatched. This CDR3 region has 16 residues. The CDR3 nucleotides are TGTGCCAGCAGTCGTCCCGGGACAGGGGATAACTATGGCTACACCTTC. Translated, it gives CASSRPGTGDNYGYTF.

The genes are TRBV7-2 and TRBJ2-1; D gene uncertain. The CDR3 contains 13 residues. Germline loops: CDR1 SGHTA, CDR2 FQGNSA. The V and J ends lost 0 bases and 4 bases respectively, with 4 bases between them. The CDR3 DNA is TGTGCCAGCAGCTTAGCACCTTACAATGAGCAGTTCTTC. Its protein is CASSLAPYNEQFF. The entire variable domain, with the rest obtained from reference TRBV7-2 and TRBJ2-1, is as follows: GAGVSQSPSNKVTEKGKDVELRCDPISGHTALYWYRQSLGQGLEFLIYFQGNSAPDKSGLPSDRFSAERTGGSVSTLTIQRTQQEDSAVYLCASSLAPYNEQFFGPGTRLTVL.

CDR3 sequence: CASSSTANYGYTF. CDR3 bases: TGCGCCAGCAGCTCGACAGCTAACTATGGCTACACCTTC. The rearrangement uses TRBV5-1 and TRBJ1-2; perhaps TRBD1 as D (5 bases). This CDR3 has 13 residues. Germline loops: CDR1 SGHRS, CDR2 YFSETQ. Trimming took 3 bases from V and 0 from J, leaving 6 bases between them.

The chain recombines TRBV27 with TRBJ2-6; D ambiguous. Germline CDR1 is MNHEY and CDR2 is SMNVEV (reference sequence). CDR3 length: 13 residues. Between the trimmed V and J ends, which lost 6 bases and 0 bases, there was a span of 3 bases. The DNA for the CDR3 is TGTGCCAGCAGGGGCTCTGGGGCCAACGTCCTGACTTTC. Translated: CASRGSGANVLTF.

This chain joins TRBV4-2 and TRBJ2-5; D not certain. The CDR3 is 14 residues long. Germline CDR1 and CDR2: LGHNA and YNFKEQ. V was trimmed by 2 bases and J by 5 bases, leaving 12 bases between them. The chain's CDR3 is CASSQKFLGETQYF. Here the CDR3 DNA reads TGTGCCAGCAGCCAAAAATTTCTTGGGGAGACCCAGTACTTC.

CDR3 in amino acids: CASSVRGDGNTGELFF. DNA of the CDR3: TGTGCCAGCAGCGTTCGAGGGGATGGGAACACCGGGGAGCTGTTTTTT. The genes are TRBV9 and TRBJ2-2; either TRBD1 or TRBD2 may supply D (5 bases each). The CDR3 sequence is 16 residues long. Trimming pared 2 bases from V and 1 base from J, leaving 12 bases between. Germline V gene lookup returns CDR1 SGDLS and CDR2 YYNGEE.

The chain employs TRBV5-4 and TRBJ2-5; a weak D match, TRBD1 (6 bases). Trimming cost V 3 bases and J 5 bases, with 14 bases left between them. Germline lookup yields CDR1 SGHNT and CDR2 YYREEE (reference sequence). The CDR3 length is 14 residues. In DNA, the CDR3 is TGTGCCAGCAGCTCCCGGGACATCGGGGAGACCCAGTACTTC. Residues: CASSSRDIGETQYF.

The rearrangement uses TRBV19 and TRBJ1-4, with a weak D call TRBD1 (5 bases). This CDR3 has 15 residues. V was trimmed by 0 bases and J by 13 bases, leaving 18 bases between them. The germline CDR1 and CDR2 sequences are LNHDA and SQIVND (reference sequence). CDR3 in amino acids: CASSIDVGTRGGLFF. CDR3 in DNA: TGTGCCAGTAGTATAGATGTCGGGACGAGGGGTGGACTGTTTTTT.